A selection of T cell receptor beta chains follows, all from one sample in a study. TCRdb passed the 5' RACE reads through MiXCR, listing each CDR3 protein once. The profile shows 50,000 to 75,000 distinct CDR3 sequences, 20% to 25% of them singletons. Sequencing input: memory CD4+ T cells sorted from a lymph node. The receptors come from a female donor with breast cancer. CDR3s include the opening cysteine and the closing phenylalanine or tryptophan. The D gene is left open where the match is weak. Clone size is shown for a subset of rows, as once, few, many or a class of expanded clone.

V gene	clone size	D gene	J gene	CDR3 protein	CDR3 DNA
TRBV20-1	many	TRBD2	TRBJ2-1	CSASPGGWGGEQFF	TGCAGTGCTAGCCCTGGCGGCTGGGGGGGTGAGCAGTTCTTC
TRBV7-2	few	TRBD1	TRBJ1-5	CASNPDRDQPQHF	TGTGCCAGCAACCCGGACAGGGATCAGCCCCAGCATTTT
TRBV10-1	-	-	TRBJ1-5	CASSESLRQPQHF	TGCGCCAGCAGTGAGTCCTTACGGCAGCCCCAGCATTTT
TRBV27	-	TRBD2	TRBJ2-2	CASSSSGRVLGELFF	TGTGCCAGCAGTTCCAGCGGGAGGGTCCTGGGGGAGCTGTTTTTT
TRBV28	-	-	TRBJ1-1	CASSLWEGHTEAFF	TGTGCCAGCAGCCTGTGGGAGGGACACACTGAAGCTTTCTTT
TRBV9	few	TRBD1	TRBJ1-4	CASSPRGQATNEKLFF	TGTGCCAGCAGCCCGAGGGGACAGGCAACTAATGAAAAACTGTTTTTT
TRBV6-2/TRBV6-3	few	TRBD1	TRBJ2-7	CASRPDREAYEQYF	TGTGCCAGCAGACCGGACAGGGAGGCCTACGAGCAGTACTTC
TRBV6-2/TRBV6-3	many	-	TRBJ2-7	CASRPTGYYEQYF	TGTGCCAGCAGGCCAACAGGGTACTACGAGCAGTACTTC
TRBV4-2	-	-	TRBJ2-2	CASSQDPGDTGELFF	TGTGCCAGCAGCCAGGACCCTGGGGACACCGGGGAGCTGTTTTTT
TRBV7-2	medium-sized	-	TRBJ1-3	CASSLEAGNTIYF	TGTGCCAGCAGCTTAGAGGCCGGAAACACCATATATTTT
TRBV7-6	few	TRBD2	TRBJ2-7	CASSLSSSGSGEQYF	TGTGCCAGCAGCTTAAGTTCTAGCGGGAGCGGCGAGCAGTACTTC
TRBV11-2	-	-	TRBJ1-4	CASSPFRTKGEKLFF	TGTGCCAGCAGCCCTTTCCGGACTAAGGGTGAAAAACTGTTTTTT
TRBV12-3/TRBV12-4	many	-	TRBJ2-1	CASSFSLHSFSYNEQFF	TGTGCCAGCAGTTTTTCCCTCCATTCTTTCTCCTACAATGAGCAGTTCTTC
TRBV7-3	-	-	TRBJ1-1	CASSAQVNTEAFF	TGTGCCAGCAGCGCCCAGGTAAACACTGAAGCTTTCTTT
TRBV6-5	-	TRBD2	TRBJ2-1	CASSYSGAGGLNEQFF	TGTGCCAGCAGTTACTCAGGAGCGGGGGGATTAAATGAGCAGTTCTTC
TRBV7-2	few	-	TRBJ1-1	CASSSEGNTEAFF	TGTGCCAGCAGCTCGGAGGGGAACACTGAAGCTTTCTTT
TRBV20-1	many	TRBD2	TRBJ2-5	CSASALAGSETQYF	TGCAGTGCTAGTGCCTTAGCGGGATCAGAGACCCAGTACTTC
TRBV20-1	-	-	TRBJ2-7	CSAVSSYEQYF	TGCAGTGCTGTTAGCAGCTACGAGCAGTACTTC
TRBV7-9	many	-	TRBJ1-5	CASSSGYSNQPQHF	TGTGCCAGCAGCTCAGGGTATAGCAATCAGCCCCAGCATTTT
TRBV9	many	TRBD2	TRBJ2-5	CASSVAGTRGQETQYF	TGTGCCAGCAGCGTAGCCGGGACTAGAGGACAAGAGACCCAGTACTTC
TRBV28	-	-	TRBJ2-7	CASNLQGRGYEQYF	TGTGCCAGCAACCTACAGGGGAGGGGCTACGAGCAGTACTTC
TRBV20-1	few	-	TRBJ1-4	CSARSRSRQAANEKLFF	TGCAGTGCTAGATCGCGTTCCAGGCAAGCAGCTAATGAAAAACTGTTTTTT
TRBV7-3	-	TRBD2	TRBJ2-3	CASKETGGSKGTQYF	TGTGCCAGCAAGGAGACTGGCGGGAGTAAGGGTACGCAGTATTTT
TRBV6-5	many	-	TRBJ1-2	CASSYSLGQGYTF	TGTGCCAGCAGTTACTCACTTGGGCAGGGCTACACCTTC
TRBV6-6	many	TRBD2	TRBJ2-2	CASSYSIGGRTGELFF	TGTGCCAGCAGTTACTCGATTGGCGGGAGGACCGGGGAGCTGTTTTTT
TRBV19	few	-	TRBJ1-5	CASMALGSLNQPQHF	TGTGCCAGCATGGCCCTTGGCAGCCTCAATCAGCCCCAGCATTTT
TRBV5-1	many	-	TRBJ1-1	CASSLEPNTEAFF	TGCGCCAGCAGCTTGGAACCGAACACTGAAGCTTTCTTT
TRBV7-2	few	-	TRBJ2-7	CASSLPLGSSYEQYF	TGTGCCAGCAGCTTACCCCTCGGGAGCTCCTACGAGCAGTACTTC
TRBV5-1	medium-sized	TRBD1	TRBJ2-7	CASSLDGTEAYEQYF	TGCGCCAGCAGCTTGGATGGGACAGAAGCCTACGAGCAGTACTTC
TRBV7-2	many	TRBD1	TRBJ2-3	CASSLGGTGLDTQYF	TGTGCCAGCAGCTTAGGAGGGACAGGGCTAGATACGCAGTATTTT
TRBV6-6	-	-	TRBJ2-3	CASSTTRGGWNTQYF	TGTGCTAGCAGTACCACCAGGGGAGGGTGGAATACGCAGTATTTT
TRBV9	-	-	TRBJ2-3	CASSDRAADTQYF	TGTGCCAGCAGCGACCGGGCCGCAGATACGCAGTATTTT
TRBV20-1	-	-	TRBJ1-1	CSARKGVNTEAFF	TGCAGTGCTAGAAAGGGCGTGAACACTGAAGCTTTCTTT
TRBV29-1	-	-	TRBJ2-7	CSVETGGYEQYF	TGCAGCGTTGAGACAGGAGGGTACGAGCAGTACTTC
TRBV7-2	few	TRBD2	TRBJ2-1	CASSLVGTSGGEFEQFF	TGTGCCAGCAGCTTAGTGGGGACTAGCGGGGGAGAATTTGAGCAGTTCTTC
TRBV12-3/TRBV12-4	-	TRBD2	TRBJ2-1	CASSWVETSGSNEQFF	TGTGCCAGCAGTTGGGTCGAGACTAGCGGGAGTAATGAGCAGTTCTTC
TRBV5-1	-	TRBD2	TRBJ2-1	CASTSAAGASNEQFF	TGCGCCAGCACCTCCGCGGCGGGAGCGAGCAATGAGCAGTTCTTC
TRBV27	many	TRBD1	TRBJ1-2	CASSYTGGAYGYTF	TGTGCCAGCAGTTACACAGGGGGCGCATATGGCTACACCTTC
TRBV28	-	-	TRBJ1-1	CASSLKGLGTEAFF	TGTGCCAGCAGTTTAAAGGGGCTGGGCACTGAAGCTTTCTTT
TRBV7-9	many	TRBD2	TRBJ2-1	CASVFREGYNEQFF	TGTGCCAGCGTTTTTCGGGAGGGATACAATGAGCAGTTCTTC
TRBV5-1	-	-	TRBJ2-3	CASSFALSDTQYF	TGCGCCAGCAGCTTTGCCCTTTCAGATACGCAGTATTTT
TRBV20-1	-	-	TRBJ1-1	CSALGRVDEAFF	TGCAGTGCCCTGGGACGGGTAGATGAAGCTTTCTTT
TRBV6-1	-	TRBD1	TRBJ1-4	CASNPGTGCEKLFF	TGTGCCAGCAACCCCGGGACAGGGTGCGAAAAACTGTTTTTT
TRBV5-5	-	TRBD1	TRBJ2-5	CASSWGTGSETQYF	TGTGCCAGCAGCTGGGGGACAGGGTCAGAGACCCAGTACTTC
TRBV20-1	-	-	TRBJ2-3	CSARDQRGSTDAQYF	TGCAGTGCTAGAGATCAACGAGGGTCAACAGATGCGCAGTATTTT